The 25 T cell receptor beta chains in this list originate from one sample, sequenced in a study of blood T cells in healthy people across ages. A sample-barcoded 5' primer and a J-beta primer mix were used in a second PCR of roughly 6 to 11 cycles. TCRdb processed the 5' RACE reads anew with MiXCR; each CDR3 protein has one entry. The sample yields more than 700,000 distinct CDR3 sequences, roughly 53% seen once. Sequencing input: blood. The receptors originated from a man older than 75 in good health.

This sequence joins TRBV9 and TRBJ1-2; the D is unclear. The CDR3 spans 15 residues. Germline V gene data show CDR1 as SGDLS and CDR2 as YYNGEE. Trimming removed 0 bases from V and 4 bases from J, with 13 bases in between. The CDR3 reads CASSVDWTALYGYTF. As DNA, the CDR3 is TGTGCCAGCAGCGTAGACTGGACGGCACTCTATGGCTACACCTTC.

Concerning this clonotype itself: A read error is likely, as this CDR3 ends without the conserved phenylalanine or tryptophan. This chain uses TRBV2 with TRBJ2-5; 9 bases are a match to TRBD1. The DNA end is more similar to TRBJ2-7, so the J call may be wrong. The CDR3 length is 14 residues. CDR1 SNHLY and CDR2 FYNNEI come from the germline V gene. As DNA, the CDR3 is TGTGCCAGCAGCATACAGGGGGCGCGGGGCGAGCAGTACCTC. This gives the protein CASSIQGARGEQYL.

This clonotype was detected a few times. This chain links TRBV29-1 with TRBJ2-7; 9 bases are shared with TRBD2. The trim removed 3 bases at V and 0 bases at J, leaving 3 bases unmatched. Per germline, CDR1 SQVTM and CDR2 ANQGSEA. The CDR3 runs to 14 residues. The CDR3 is CSVETSGNSYEQYF. The CDR3 coding sequence is TGCAGCGTTGAGACTAGCGGAAACTCCTACGAGCAGTACTTC.

The chain links TRBV7-9 to TRBJ1-5; 11 positions match TRBD1. The CDR3 runs 15 residues. V trimming: 5 bases; J trimming: 4 bases; junction bases outside the gene matches: 4. The germline V gene has CDR1 SEHNR and CDR2 FQNEAQ (reference sequence). CDR3 DNA: TGTGCCAGCAGCACGGACAGGGGGCGGAATCAGCCCCAGCATTTT. Amino acids: CASSTDRGRNQPQHF.

This chain joins TRBV27 and TRBJ2-2, with 13 nucleotides matching TRBD2. The CDR3 has 18 amino acids. Looked up from germline, CDR1 is MNHEY and CDR2 is SMNVEV (reference sequence). The V and J ends lost 5 bases and 4 bases, in that order; junction bases with no gene match: 10. The CDR3 here is CASSTGLAGVPSTGELFF. CDR3 in DNA: TGTGCCAGCAGTACCGGACTAGCGGGAGTGCCTTCCACCGGGGAGCTGTTTTTT.

V and J are TRBV29-1 and TRBJ2-7; 13 bases are shared with TRBD2. The CDR3 has 14 residues. J was trimmed by 5 bases and V by 4 bases; bases with no gene match: 5. Germline V gene sequence: CDR1 SQVTM, CDR2 ANQGSEA. CDR3 DNA sequence: TGCAGCGTTGGGAGGACTAGCGGGAGCGACGAGCAGTACTTC. Its translation is CSVGRTSGSDEQYF.

This rearrangement joins TRBV5-1 to TRBJ2-7, with TRBD2 matching 10 bases. The ends lost 4 bases at V and 2 bases at J; junction bases unmatched: 9. This CDR3 contains 16 residues. CDR1 and CDR2 from the germline V gene are SGHRS and YFSETQ. The CDR3 DNA follows: TGCGCCAGCAGCCTTATAGCGGGAGGAACCCCCTACGAGCAGTACTTC. Protein sequence: CASSLIAGGTPYEQYF.

This clonotype was observed a few times. The chain links TRBV5-1 to TRBJ2-3; 7 bases match TRBD2. This CDR3 is 18 amino acids long. Unmatched junction bases numbered 10, after V lost 0 bases and J lost 0 bases. CDR1 SGHRS and CDR2 YFSETQ come from the germline V gene. The CDR3 loop is CASSLAGSAGVSTDTQYF. CDR3 sequence (DNA): TGCGCCAGCAGCTTGGCCGGCTCGGCGGGAGTTAGCACAGATACGCAGTATTTT. Variable domain in full (rest from reference TRBV5-1 and TRBJ2-3): KAGVTQTPRYLIKTRGQQVTLSCSPISGHRSVSWYQQTPGQGLQFLFEYFSETQRNKGNFPGRFSGRQFSNSRSEMNVSTLELGDSALYLCASSLAGSAGVSTDTQYFGPGTRLTVL.

The rearrangement links TRBV6-5 to TRBJ2-5; 8 bases are shared with TRBD1. The closer fit of TRBJ2-7 to the DNA end suggests the J call may be wrong. CDR1 MNHEY and CDR2 SVGAGI come from the germline V gene. The CDR3 loop spans 12 amino acids. CDR3 DNA sequence: TGTGCCAGCAGTAAAACAGGGGGCGAGCAGTACTTC. As protein: CASSKTGGEQYF.

This clonotype was counted only a few times. This chain links TRBV29-1 with TRBJ2-5; D not certain. The CDR3 length is 13 residues. Germline V CDR1 and CDR2: SQVTM, ANQGSEA. Trimming stripped 8 bases from V and 2 bases from J, with 15 bases between. CDR3 protein: CSSRATPQETQYF. In DNA form, the CDR3 reads TGCAGCTCCCGGGCGACTCCGCAAGAGACCCAGTACTTC.

J is TRBJ1-5 and V is TRBV20-1; TRBD1 agrees at 9 bases. There are 14 residues in the CDR3. The junction had 14 bases not matched to a gene; V was cut back by 8 bases and J by 9 bases. Per the germline V gene, CDR1 is DFQATT and CDR2 is SNEGSKA (reference sequence). The CDR3 sequence: CSTRLGQGSAPQHF. CDR3 nucleotide sequence: TGCAGTACCAGATTGGGACAGGGTAGCGCGCCCCAGCATTTT.

The chain uses TRBV11-3 and TRBJ2-1; 7 nucleotides line up with TRBD1. This CDR3 has 14 amino acids. V lost 4 bases to trimming and J lost 5 bases; unmatched junction nucleotides: 5. Germline V gene data show CDR1 as SGHNT and CDR2 as YENEEA. This CDR3 reads CASSWGQKDNEQFF. CDR3 DNA: TGTGCCAGCAGCTGGGGACAGAAAGACAATGAGCAGTTCTTC.

V usage is TRBV20-1 and J usage is TRBJ1-4, with D perhaps matching TRBD1 (5 bases). The CDR3 is 13 residues long. V was trimmed by 3 bases and J by 7 bases, leaving 12 bases between them. Germline assignment: CDR1 DFQATT and CDR2 SNEGSKA (reference sequence). The CDR3 nucleotides are TGCAGTGCTAGTGGGGGACTGAGTGAAAAACTGTTTTTT. Translated, it gives CSASGGLSEKLFF.

V is TRBV6-5 and J is TRBJ2-1; 15 bases map to TRBD2. CDR1 MNHEY and CDR2 SVGAGI come from the germline V gene. This CDR3 contains 16 residues. V shed 5 bases and J 10 bases; nucleotides not matched to a gene: 9. The CDR3: CASSSRTSGRGYEQFF. CDR3 DNA sequence: TGTGCCAGCAGTAGCCGGACTAGCGGGAGGGGGTACGAGCAGTTCTTC.

In its sample, this clonotype was seen a few times. The rearrangement joins TRBV20-1 to TRBJ1-1, with D unresolved. The CDR3 loop spans 14 amino acids. V was trimmed by 1 base and J by 0 bases, leaving 9 bases between them. The germline V gene encodes CDR1 DFQATT and CDR2 SNEGSKA (reference sequence). This chain's CDR3 is CSARANSLNTEAFF. In nucleotides, the CDR3 is TGCAGTGCTAGAGCGAACAGCTTGAACACTGAAGCTTTCTTT.

The chain links TRBV7-6 to TRBJ2-4, with D perhaps TRBD2 (6 bases). With 0 bases removed from V and 13 bases from J, the gap between germline ends came to 16 bases. The CDR3 loop spans 14 amino acids. Germline V gene lookup returns CDR1 SGHVS and CDR2 FNYEAQ. This chain's CDR3 is CASSLATSLGEQYF. As DNA, the CDR3 is TGTGCCAGCAGCTTAGCCACTAGCCTCGGGGAGCAGTACTTC.

The V call is TRBV10-3, the J call TRBJ2-1; no firm D call. The V end was cut by 2 bases, the J end by 10 bases, with 9 bases between. The CDR3 sequence is 12 residues long. The germline V gene encodes CDR1 ENHRY and CDR2 SYGVKD. DNA of the CDR3: TGTGCCATCAGTGAGAGGACCAGGGAGCAGTTCTTC. Translating gives CAISERTREQFF.

This clonotype was seen a single time. The V call is TRBV20-1, the J call TRBJ2-1; D tentatively reads TRBD1 or TRBD2 (5 bases each). The better agreement between TRBJ2-7 and the DNA end casts doubt on the J call. Germline V lookup: CDR1 DFQATT, CDR2 SNEGSKA (reference sequence). This CDR3 is 14 amino acids long. The CDR3 DNA is TGCAGTGCTGCTGCCGGGGCTTCCTACAATGAGCAGTACTTC. Protein product: CSAAAGASYNEQYF.

The J gene is TRBJ2-1, the V gene TRBV24-1, with 8 bases matching TRBD2. Per germline, CDR1 KGHDR and CDR2 SFDVKD. Unmatched junction bases numbered 12, after V lost 4 bases and J lost 8 bases. This CDR3 is built from 16 residues. The CDR3 reads CATSDPSAGGGDEQFF. CDR3 coding DNA: TGTGCCACCAGTGACCCCTCGGCGGGAGGAGGCGATGAGCAGTTCTTC.

The rearrangement links TRBV28 to TRBJ1-5; D is perhaps TRBD1 (5 bases). The CDR3 runs 16 residues. The germline V gene encodes CDR1 MDHEN and CDR2 SYDVKM. The V and J ends lost 4 bases and 6 bases respectively, with 19 bases between them. Here the CDR3 reads CASSSGTRLGGQPQHF. The CDR3 nucleotides are TGTGCCAGCAGTTCTGGGACTCGATTGGGGGGTCAGCCCCAGCATTTT.

The rearrangement uses TRBV5-4 and TRBJ2-4; 10 bases map to TRBD1. Per the germline V gene, CDR1 is SGHNT and CDR2 is YYREEE (reference sequence). V dropped 6 bases and J dropped 13; count of bases not matched to a gene: 10. This CDR3 region has 13 residues. CDR3 in amino acids: CASTPGQGSAQYF. The CDR3 coding sequence is TGTGCCAGCACCCCGGGACAGGGGAGTGCCCAGTACTTC.

The CDR3 spells CASSPGHRDAYF. CDR3 sequence (DNA): TGTGCCAGCAGCCCGGGGCACAGAGACGCGTATTTT. The chain combines TRBV3-1 with TRBJ2-3; TRBD1 or TRBD2 may be the D gene (5 bases each). The CDR3 runs 12 residues. Germline CDR1 LGHDT, CDR2 YNNKEL (reference sequence). The V and J ends lost 4 bases and 14 bases respectively, with 16 bases between them.

V gene TRBV12-3 or TRBV12-4 combines with J gene TRBJ2-5; D is possibly TRBD1 or TRBD2 (5 bases each). The CDR3 consists of 12 residues. Trimming removed 6 bases at V and 13 bases at J, with 18 bases between. CDR3 DNA sequence: TGTGCCAGCAGACGCCGGGGCTCGAATAGGTACTTC. Its translation: CASRRRGSNRYF.

The sample holds one count of this clonotype. The chain couples TRBV7-9 to TRBJ2-1; TRBD2 is a possible D gene (5 bases). The DNA end is a closer match to TRBJ2-7, so the J assignment may be wrong. This CDR3 has 16 residues. Per the germline V gene, CDR1 is SEHNR and CDR2 is FQNEAQ (reference sequence). This CDR3 is CASSLQDWGVGNEQYF. Here the CDR3 DNA reads TGTGCCAGCAGCTTACAGGATTGGGGAGTCGGAAATGAGCAGTACTTC.

This clonotype has more than one count but fewer than ten. The genes are TRBV29-1 and TRBJ2-1; 7 nucleotides agree with TRBD2. V gave up 6 bases and J gave up 3 bases; unmatched junction bases: 11. The CDR3 spans 15 residues. Germline V gene sequence: CDR1 SQVTM, CDR2 ANQGSEA. As DNA, the CDR3 is TGCAGCGTCCGTGGAGGTAGCGGGCTCTACAATGAGCAGTTCTTC. It specifies CSVRGGSGLYNEQFF.